A single sample gave rise to the 22 T cell receptor beta chains below, sequenced in a study of CD8+CD57+ T cells in acquired aplastic anemia. Genomic DNA, the template, was used for profiling of the TCR beta VDJ and CDR3. A single record per CDR3 protein comes from TCRdb applying MiXCR to the reads. This sample has about 200,000 distinct CDR3 sequences, with more than 55% found just once. Selection for sequencing was limited to patients who had shown CD8+CD57+ cell expansion by flow cytometry. The sequencing sample was made of sorted CD4+, CD8+, or CD8+CD57+ T cells (not recorded which) from PBMCs. Every receptor here comes from a human donor with aplastic anemia.

This clonotype was recorded only once. The chain recombines TRBV7-9 with TRBJ1-1, with 9 bases identical to TRBD1. The CDR3 sequence is 15 residues long. Trimming cost V 0 bases and J 5 bases; bases outside gene matches: 4. The germline V gene encodes CDR1 SEHNR and CDR2 FQNEAQ (reference sequence). The CDR3 spells CASSLAGGTGTEAFF. In DNA form, the CDR3 reads TGTGCCAGCAGCTTAGCAGGTGGGACAGGGACTGAAGCTTTCTTT.

The gene calls are TRBV20-1 and TRBJ2-7; D uncertain. Germline V gives CDR1 DFQATT, CDR2 SNEGSKA (reference sequence). The V end was cut by 1 base, the J end by 4 bases, with 8 bases between. The length of the CDR3 is 12 residues. CDR3 coding DNA: TGCAGTGCTAGAGCCCCCCCATACGAGCAGTACTTC. It translates to CSARAPPYEQYF.

This chain joins TRBV20-1 and TRBJ2-7, with 11 bases that match TRBD2. The CDR3 is 15 residues long. In germline, CDR1 is DFQATT, CDR2 SNEGSKA (reference sequence). J was trimmed by 1 base and V by 6 bases; bases with no gene match: 8. CDR3 in amino acids: CSANNLAGGSYEQYF. CDR3 nucleotides: TGCAGTGCGAATAATCTAGCGGGGGGATCCTACGAGCAGTACTTC.

Regarding this clonotype: A much larger clone lies one base from this, so it may be a read error. The genes are TRBV12-3 or TRBV12-4 and TRBJ2-7; D is undetermined. This CDR3 region has 13 residues. The CDR3 sequence is CASSLLGSYGQYF. Written as DNA, the CDR3 is TGTGCCAGCAGTTTATTGGGTTCCTACGGGCAGTACTTC.

A few counts support this clonotype. The chain links TRBV24-1 to TRBJ2-3; D possibly corresponds to TRBD1 (5 bases). Germline V lookup: CDR1 KGHDR, CDR2 SFDVKD. Trimming removed 2 bases from V and 7 bases from J, with 6 bases in between. The CDR3 has 12 amino acids. The CDR3 reads CATSDSGYTQYF. CDR3 sequence (DNA): TGTGCCACCAGTGATTCAGGGTATACGCAGTATTTT.

The chain uses TRBV19 and TRBJ2-7; 14 nucleotides align to TRBD2. Trimming at V came to 5 bases and at J to 5 bases, leaving 5 bases not matched to a gene. Germline loops: CDR1 LNHDA, CDR2 SQIVND (reference sequence). The CDR3 consists of 15 residues. CDR3 amino acids: CASSPGTSGRDEQYF. For the CDR3, the DNA is TGTGCCAGTAGTCCGGGGACTAGCGGGAGAGACGAGCAGTACTTC.

This clonotype was recorded once. The V gene is TRBV15, the J gene TRBJ2-2, with TRBD2 identical over 9 bases. Germline V gives CDR1 LNHNV, CDR2 YYDKDF (reference sequence). This CDR3 region has 16 residues. J gave up 4 bases and V 1 base, and 4 bases lay outside the gene matches. The CDR3 loop is CATSRGGRGGTGELFF. CDR3 nucleotide sequence: TGTGCCACCAGCAGAGGGGGGCGGGGGGGCACCGGGGAGCTGTTTTTT.

This clonotype was recorded many times. CDR3: CASSYLYDYNSPLHF. For the CDR3, the DNA is TGTGCCAGCAGTTACCTTTACGACTATAATTCACCCCTCCACTTT. This chain links TRBV6-5 with TRBJ1-6; D gene unclear. The CDR3 covers 15 residues. Per the germline V gene, CDR1 is MNHEY and CDR2 is SVGAGI. V was clipped by 2 bases and J by 3 bases, with 8 bases between them.

The V call is TRBV20-1, the J call TRBJ2-3; D unresolved. Deletions cut 3 bases from V and 5 bases from J, with 6 bases between. Germline CDR1 DFQATT, CDR2 SNEGSKA (reference sequence). The CDR3 is 11 amino acids. The CDR3 spells CSASAQDTQYF. The CDR3 region has the DNA TGCAGTGCTAGTGCGCAAGATACGCAGTATTTT.

The chain couples TRBV5-1 to TRBJ2-7, with TRBD1 matching over 9 bases. The CDR3 is made up of 16 amino acids. The trim removed 0 bases at V and 4 bases at J, leaving 8 bases unmatched. CDR1 is SGHRS, CDR2 YFSETQ, per germline. The CDR3 region is CASSLDIGTGRYEQYF. In DNA form, the CDR3 reads TGCGCCAGCAGCTTGGATATTGGGACAGGGCGGTACGAGCAGTACTTC.

This clonotype came up a few times. The rearrangement joins TRBV20-1 to TRBJ1-3; the match to TRBD1 covers 8 bases. The length of the CDR3 is 17 residues. Germline V gene sequence: CDR1 DFQATT, CDR2 SNEGSKA (reference sequence). V lost 0 bases, J lost 3 bases, and 10 bases stayed unmatched. CDR3 nucleotide sequence: TGCAGTGCTAGAGATCCGTCGACAGGGGAAGGTGGAAACACCATATATTTT. Protein: CSARDPSTGEGGNTIYF.

In this sample, this clonotype turned up many times. The chain employs TRBV9 and TRBJ2-1; 9 bases align to TRBD2. Germline V gene lookup returns CDR1 SGDLS and CDR2 YYNGEE. This CDR3 contains 15 residues. V trimming: 4 bases; J trimming: 1 base; junction bases outside the gene matches: 3. CDR3 loop: CASSSSGASYNEQFF. As DNA, the CDR3 is TGTGCCAGCAGCTCTAGCGGGGCGTCCTACAATGAGCAGTTCTTC.

The chain has TRBV7-2 and TRBJ2-7; the match to TRBD2 covers 13 bases. Gene TRBJ2-5 matches the end of the DNA better, so the J call may be wrong. The CDR3 spans 17 residues. CDR1 and CDR2 from the germline V gene are SGHTA and FQGNSA. CDR3 nucleotide sequence: TGTGCCAGCAGCCCTACTCTGACTAGCGGGAGGCCGGGGACCCAGTACTTC. The encoded protein is CASSPTLTSGRPGTQYF.

CDR3 amino acids: CASSLGESHGYTF. CDR3 coding DNA: TGTGCCAGCAGCTTAGGGGAAAGCCATGGCTACACCTTC. The chain is built from TRBV2 and TRBJ1-2, with a tentative D call TRBD1 (5 bases). Germline V lookup: CDR1 SNHLY, CDR2 FYNNEI. Trimming stripped 6 bases from V and 6 bases from J, with 14 bases between. The CDR3 sequence is 13 residues long.

This clonotype was seen only a few times. The chain combines TRBV7-2 with TRBJ2-1, with unresolved D. Per the germline V gene, CDR1 is SGHTA and CDR2 is FQGNSA. The CDR3 has 13 amino acids. The V and J ends lost 1 base and 7 bases respectively, with 8 bases between them. CDR3 protein: CASSLGGRNEQFF. The CDR3 DNA is TGTGCCAGCAGCTTAGGCGGCAGGAATGAGCAGTTCTTC.

The chain uses TRBV5-1 and TRBJ2-7, with a possible D match to TRBD2 (5 bases). V dropped 2 bases and J dropped 5 bases, with 8 bases sitting between them. The V gene's germline CDR1 is SGHRS and CDR2 YFSETQ. The CDR3 has 12 residues. The DNA for the CDR3 is TGCGCCAGCAGCTTTGCCGGGAACGAGCAGTACTTC. Amino acids: CASSFAGNEQYF.

This clonotype was seen at least ten times. The gene calls are TRBV27 and TRBJ2-7; maybe TRBD2 (5 bases). The CDR3 consists of 13 residues. CDR1 and CDR2 (germline): MNHEY, SMNVEV (reference sequence). Deletions cut 6 bases from V and 5 bases from J, with 14 bases between. For the CDR3, the DNA is TGTGCCAGCAGCCTATCCGGACTCAACGAGCAGTACTTC. The encoded protein is CASSLSGLNEQYF.

The chain uses TRBV7-9 and TRBJ2-1; D may be TRBD2 (6 bases). Trimming cost V 7 bases and J 10 bases, with 14 bases left between them. CDR1 SEHNR and CDR2 FQNEAQ come from the germline V gene (reference sequence). The CDR3 runs 12 residues. CDR3 protein: CASTARAGEQFF. CDR3 DNA: TGTGCCAGCACCGCAAGGGCGGGAGAGCAGTTCTTC.

This chain joins TRBV2 and TRBJ2-5; D ambiguous. Germline CDR1 reads SNHLY; CDR2 reads FYNNEI. V was clipped by 3 bases and J by 1 base, with 6 bases between them. The CDR3 spans 13 residues. The CDR3 DNA follows: TGTGCCAGCAGTGAGCCGAGCCAAGAGACCCAGTACTTC. Translated, it gives CASSEPSQETQYF.

This chain joins TRBV5-1 and TRBJ1-5; TRBD1 aligns across 10 bases. There are 15 residues in the CDR3. Trimming removed 5 bases from V and 5 bases from J; junction bases left unmatched: 7. Per the germline V gene, CDR1 is SGHRS and CDR2 is YFSETQ. CDR3 sequence: CASRSGQGGDQPQHF. CDR3 in DNA: TGCGCCAGCAGGTCCGGACAGGGGGGGGATCAGCCCCAGCATTTT.

The chain is built from TRBV10-3 and TRBJ1-1; D unresolved. This CDR3 contains 13 residues. V shed 2 bases and J shed 0 bases, with 4 bases lying between them. In germline, CDR1 is ENHRY, CDR2 SYGVKD. CDR3 region: CAISEQVNTEAFF. In nucleotides, the CDR3 is TGTGCCATCAGTGAGCAAGTGAACACTGAAGCTTTCTTT.

The chain carries TRBV2 and TRBJ1-1, with TRBD1 matching over 10 bases. The CDR3 has 13 residues. Unmatched junction bases numbered 4, after V lost 11 bases and J lost 1 base. Germline V gives CDR1 SNHLY, CDR2 FYNNEI. CDR3 bases: TGTGCCTCCGGGACAGGGGCGAACACTGAAGCTTTCTTT. This encodes CASGTGANTEAFF.